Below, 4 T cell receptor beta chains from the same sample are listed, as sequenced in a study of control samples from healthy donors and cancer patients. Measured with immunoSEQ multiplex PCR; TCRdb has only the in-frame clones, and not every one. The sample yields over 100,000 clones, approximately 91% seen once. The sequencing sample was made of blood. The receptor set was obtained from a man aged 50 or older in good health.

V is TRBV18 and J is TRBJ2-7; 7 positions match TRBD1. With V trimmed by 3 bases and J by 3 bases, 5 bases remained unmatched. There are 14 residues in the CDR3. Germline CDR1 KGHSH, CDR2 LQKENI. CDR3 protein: CASSPDRVGYEQYF. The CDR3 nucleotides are TGTGCCAGCTCACCTGACAGGGTGGGCTACGAGCAGTACTTC.

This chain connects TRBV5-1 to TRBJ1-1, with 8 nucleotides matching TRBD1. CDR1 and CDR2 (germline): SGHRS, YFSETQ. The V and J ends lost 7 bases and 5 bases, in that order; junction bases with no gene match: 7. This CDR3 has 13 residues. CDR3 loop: CASSQGAWTEAFF. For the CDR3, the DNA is TGCGCCAGCTCCCAGGGGGCCTGGACTGAAGCTTTCTTT.

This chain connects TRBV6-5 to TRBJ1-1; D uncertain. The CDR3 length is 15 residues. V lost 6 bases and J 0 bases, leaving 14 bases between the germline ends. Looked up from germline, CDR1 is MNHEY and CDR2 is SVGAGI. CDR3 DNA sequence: TGTGCCAGCAGCGGAGGAAAATCCCTGAACACTGAAGCTTTCTTT. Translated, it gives CASSGGKSLNTEAFF.

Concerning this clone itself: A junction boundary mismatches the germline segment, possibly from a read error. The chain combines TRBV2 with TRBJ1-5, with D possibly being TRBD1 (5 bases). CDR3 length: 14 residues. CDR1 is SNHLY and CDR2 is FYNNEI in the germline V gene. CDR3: CASSKAGSNQPQHF. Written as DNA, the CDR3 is TGTGCCAGCAGTAAAGCAGGGAGCAATCAGCCCCAGCATTTT.